The sequence of this T cell receptor beta chain was determined in a study of T cell changes during pregnancy in multiple sclerosis. In this sample, this clone turned up a few times. Repertoires were generated with immunoSEQ multiplex PCR, while TCRdb's copy carries only in-frame clones and drops some. The sample has 85,000 to 100,000 clones; around 90% are singletons. This TCR was sampled from a female donor with multiple sclerosis, enrolled in a pregnancy study. Sequenced here: peripheral blood, sampled before pregnancy.

CDR3 DNA sequence: TGTGCCAGCATCCTGACAGGAACCACCAACGAGCAGTACTTC. This translates into CASILTGTTNEQYF. The chain links TRBV2 to TRBJ2-7, with a tentative D call TRBD1 (6 bases). From germline, CDR1 is SNHLY and CDR2 FYNNEI. The CDR3 extends over 14 amino acids. Trimming shortened V by 7 bases and J by 5 bases, and 18 bases separated the two germline ends.